This entry lists 29 T cell receptor beta chains sequenced from one sample in a study of tumor-infiltrating lymphocytes in primary liver carcinoma. TCR beta cDNA was prepared out of roughly 450 ng total RNA by means of a constant-region primer. Libraries covering TCR beta were generated through three nested multiplex PCR rounds (using a slightly modified ARM-PCR). Investigators reported that the first two PCR rounds, at 10 cycles each, used TRBV1-TRBV30 forward primers with a C-beta reverse primer. TCRdb passed the multiplex PCR reads through MiXCR, listing each CDR3 protein once. The repertoire includes 40,000 or so distinct CDR3 sequences, 75% of them detected once, and more than 30% sits in the top ten. Total RNA and DNA came together from approximately 22-30 mg of bulk tissue without cell sorting. Input material: tumor-adjacent normal liver tissue. These receptors were obtained from a man aged 35-49 years with primary liver carcinoma and hepatitis B virus infection.

This clonotype was observed a single time. The rearrangement uses TRBV27 and TRBJ2-7; no firm D call. V lost 3 bases, J lost 9 bases, and 18 bases lay in between. The V gene's germline CDR1 is MNHEY and CDR2 SMNVEV (reference sequence). This CDR3 contains 14 residues. In DNA, the CDR3 is TGTGCCAGCAGTTTCCTAGGCTCGGGCCACGGGCAGTACTTC. Translation gives CASSFLGSGHGQYF.

Concerning this clonotype itself: One end of the junction does not line up with germline, which may come from a read error. The gene calls are TRBV6-2 or TRBV6-3 and TRBJ2-7; D unclear. Germline V gene sequence: CDR1 MNHEY, CDR2 SVGEGT. CDR3 length: 11 residues. In nucleotides, the CDR3 is TGTGCCAGCAGTTTCGGATACGAACAGTACTTC. Its protein is CASSFGYEQYF.

Remarks on this clonotype: Since a much larger clone is just one base distant, this may be a read error. The gene calls are TRBV5-1 and TRBJ2-1, with D tentatively TRBD1 (5 bases). CDR1 and CDR2 (germline): SGHRS, YFSETQ. This CDR3 has 12 amino acids. The DNA for the CDR3 is TGCGCCTGCAGCTTGGTCAGGGCCGAGCAGTTCTTC. This translates into CACSLVRAEQFF.

The chain combines TRBV5-5 with TRBJ2-3, with 10 positions matching TRBD2. V gave up 6 bases and J gave up 5 bases; unmatched junction bases: 15. This CDR3 comprises 17 residues. Germline CDR1 and CDR2: SGHKS and YYEKEE (reference sequence). The CDR3 bases are TGTGCCAGCATCCCGACTGGGCCTAGCGGGAGTGGAGATACGCAGTATTTT. It codes for CASIPTGPSGSGDTQYF.

With regard to this clonotype: The conserved final phenylalanine or tryptophan is absent from the CDR3, which likely points to a read error. The chain couples TRBV29-1 to TRBJ2-5; D is possibly TRBD1 or TRBD2 (5 bases each). The V end lost 7 bases, the J end lost 4 bases, and 16 bases lay between the germline ends. Germline V gene lookup returns CDR1 SQVTM and CDR2 ANQGSEA. This CDR3 region has 13 residues. In DNA form, the CDR3 reads TGCAGCGGACAGAGGGTGAAAGTAGAGACCCAGTACCTC. This translates into CSGQRVKVETQYL.

Note on this clonotype: At one end, the junction sequence differs from germline, possibly due to a read error. The chain is built from TRBV12-3 or TRBV12-4 and TRBJ1-2; D unclear. The CDR3 has 12 amino acids. CDR3 region: CASSSGYYGHTF. Written as DNA, the CDR3 is TGTGCCAGCAGCTCGGGTTACTATGGCCACACCTTC.

This clonotype was picked up one time. The rearrangement links TRBV6-2 or TRBV6-3 to TRBJ2-7; D gene unclear. Germline CDR1 reads MNHEY; CDR2 reads SVGEGT. V was cut by 0 bases and J by 3 bases, with 12 bases left in between. CDR3 length: 15 residues. CDR3 DNA sequence: TGTGCCAGCAGTTACTCGCTGGATTTAAACTACGAGCAGTACTTC. It specifies CASSYSLDLNYEQYF.

As to this clonotype: A junction boundary mismatches the germline segment, possibly from a read error. The CDR3 bases are TGTGCCAGCGGTTTGCGGGAGAGCTCATACAATGAGCAGTTCTTC. The encoded protein is CASGLRESSYNEQFF. The chain is built from TRBV28 and TRBJ2-1, with 7 bases identical to TRBD2. This CDR3 comprises 15 residues. Germline-derived CDR1 and CDR2 are MDHEN and SYDVKM.

As concerns this clonotype: A read error may account for a junction end that differs from germline. The rearrangement joins TRBV5-8 to TRBJ2-3, with a tentative D call TRBD2 (5 bases). The CDR3 length is 14 residues. Germline V gene lookup returns CDR1 SGHTS and CDR2 YDEGEE. The CDR3 sequence is CASGLEASTDTRYF. DNA for the CDR3: TGTGCCAGCGGCTTGGAAGCTAGCACAGATACGCGGTATTTT.

The table lists this clonotype with a count of one. Relative to the germline gene, one junction end is altered; a read error may explain this. The V call is TRBV29-1, the J call TRBJ2-5; no clear D. The germline gives CDR1 SQVTM, CDR2 ANQGSEA. This CDR3 contains 14 residues. CDR3 region: CSDVGFGSQGTQYF. The CDR3 nucleotides are TGCAGCGATGTAGGTTTTGGCAGCCAAGGGACCCAGTACTTC.

This clonotype appeared once. The rearrangement links TRBV5-4 to TRBJ2-5, with D hard to call. Germline CDR1 reads SGHNT; CDR2 reads YYREEE (reference sequence). The CDR3 is 15 amino acids. Trimming shortened V by 4 bases and J by 1 base, and 14 bases separated the two germline ends. CDR3 sequence (DNA): TGTGCCAGCAGCATGAATGCGGACGGCCAAGAGACCCAGTACTTC. This gives the protein CASSMNADGQETQYF.

A word on this clonotype: Likely a read error: the CDR3 ends without its conserved phenylalanine or tryptophan. This chain connects TRBV7-9 to TRBJ1-2; D is unresolved. Germline V lookup: CDR1 SEHNR, CDR2 FQNEAQ (reference sequence). The V gene lost 4 bases and the J gene lost 8 bases, with 17 bases spanning the gap. There are 14 residues in the CDR3. The CDR3 here is CASSSSEGELGYTS. CDR3 sequence (DNA): TGTGCCAGCAGCTCATCTGAGGGAGAGCTGGGCTACACCTCC.

As regards this clonotype: Without the conserved terminal phenylalanine or tryptophan, this CDR3 likely stems from a read error. The rearrangement uses TRBV7-9 and TRBJ2-2; 7 bases fit TRBD1. CDR1 and CDR2 from the germline V gene are SEHNR and FQNEAQ (reference sequence). The length of the CDR3 is 14 residues. V dropped 9 bases and J dropped 7; count of bases not matched to a gene: 11. CDR3 amino acids: CASNSRQGDGELFL. The CDR3 coding sequence is TGTGCCAGTAACTCTCGACAGGGAGACGGGGAGCTGTTTTTA.

The chain joins TRBV11-1 to TRBJ2-1, with D perhaps matching TRBD1 (5 bases). The CDR3 consists of 20 residues. Trimming stripped 10 bases from V and 6 bases from J, with 37 bases between. From germline, CDR1 is SGHAT and CDR2 FQDESV (reference sequence). The CDR3 DNA sequence: TGTGCCAACATCATAGGAAAGATTAGCAGGGCCTCACGGTTCGGCAATGAGCAGTTCTTC. Translating gives CANIIGKISRASRFGNEQFF.

This clonotype was counted a few times. This may arise from a read error, as a much more abundant clone is one base away. Here the CDR3 reads CATRPGQYTDTQYF. The CDR3 nucleotides are TGTGCCACGAGACCGGGACAGTACACAGATACGCAGTATTTT. V usage is TRBV28 and J usage is TRBJ2-3, with 7 bases lining up with TRBD1. Germline CDR1 is MDHEN and CDR2 is SYDVKM. This CDR3 comprises 14 residues. Germline trimming cut 10 bases from V and 2 bases from J; bases unmatched to any gene: 9.

A word on this clonotype: A junction boundary mismatches the germline segment, possibly from a read error. The chain employs TRBV4-2 and TRBJ1-1; D not certain. Germline CDR1 LGHNA, CDR2 YNFKEQ. The CDR3 spans 11 residues. In nucleotides, the CDR3 is TGTGCCAGTAGCCCAGGAATAGGAGCTTTCTTT. This encodes CASSPGIGAFF.

This clonotype is large (0.1 to 1%) by share. The chain has TRBV6-5 and TRBJ2-5; 7 bases map to TRBD1. Germline loops: CDR1 MNHEY, CDR2 SVGAGI. The junction had 7 bases not matched to a gene; V was cut back by 6 bases and J by 3 bases. This CDR3 contains 14 residues. The CDR3 is CASSQQGWEETQYF. CDR3 in DNA: TGTGCCAGCAGCCAACAGGGGTGGGAAGAGACCCAGTACTTC.

With regard to this clonotype: A junction boundary mismatches the germline segment, possibly from a read error. V gene TRBV29-1 combines with J gene TRBJ2-3; D gene uncertain. Germline values: CDR1 SQVTM, CDR2 ANQGSEA. The CDR3 has 16 amino acids. Here the CDR3 DNA reads TGCAGCGTCGCTGGAGTGGACGGACGTAGCAAATATACCCAGTATTTT. This translates into CSVAGVDGRSKYTQYF.

A word on this clonotype: The CDR3 end shows no conserved phenylalanine or tryptophan, and so a read error is likely. The J gene is TRBJ1-2, the V gene TRBV6-2 or TRBV6-3; no clear D gene. The length of the CDR3 is 13 residues. Germline CDR1 and CDR2: MNHEY and SVGEGT. Deletions cut 10 bases from V and 4 bases from J, with 16 bases between. CDR3 loop: CANSPRSGYGYTL. The CDR3 DNA is TGTGCCAACAGCCCCCGGAGCGGCTATGGCTACACCTTA.

The chain recombines TRBV29-1 with TRBJ2-7; tentative D call: TRBD2 (6 bases). V dropped 1 base and J dropped 1 base, with 11 bases sitting between them. This CDR3 has 14 residues. Per germline, CDR1 SQVTM and CDR2 ANQGSEA. CDR3 in DNA: TGCAGCGTTGAAGGACGGGGGAAATCCTACGAGCAGTACTTC. Translating gives CSVEGRGKSYEQYF.

Remarks on this clonotype: An end of the junction differs from the germline gene, which may be a read error. The genes are TRBV29-1 and TRBJ2-1; TRBD2 matches at 9 bases. CDR3 length equals 15 residues. The V gene's germline CDR1 is SQVTM and CDR2 ANQGSEA. CDR3: CGVKVGGRASGEQFF. CDR3 DNA: TGCGGCGTTAAGGTGGGCGGGAGGGCCAGCGGTGAGCAGTTCTTC.

This clonotype was recorded many times. Compared with germline, one end of the junction differs, possibly owing to a read error. J is TRBJ2-2 and V is TRBV9; 8 bases fit TRBD2. The CDR3 covers 14 residues. CDR1 and CDR2 from the germline V gene are SGDLS and YYNGEE. CDR3 bases: TGTGCCAGCAGCGCCGGGGGGGGGACCGGTGAGCTGTTTTTT. Translated, it gives CASSAGGGTGELFF.

The gene calls are TRBV12-3 or TRBV12-4 and TRBJ1-2; D possibly corresponds to TRBD1 (6 bases). V shed 2 bases and J shed 6 bases, with 16 bases lying between them. The CDR3 length is 15 residues. The DNA of the CDR3 is TGTGCCAGCAGTTTACCTGTTCAGGGGCCTGATGGCTACACCTTC. Translation gives CASSLPVQGPDGYTF.

A remark on this clonotype: The junction shows a germline mismatch at one end, possibly a read error. The V gene is TRBV29-1, the J gene TRBJ1-5; D is unresolved. Germline V gene data show CDR1 as SQVTM and CDR2 as ANQGSEA. This CDR3 contains 13 residues. The CDR3 DNA reads as TGCAGCGTTTTGGAACAGTCCAATCAGCCCCTGTATTTT. The encoded protein is CSVLEQSNQPLYF.

The V and J genes are TRBV28 and TRBJ1-5, with D maybe TRBD1 (6 bases). The V gene lost 6 bases and the J gene lost 6 bases, with 9 bases spanning the gap. This CDR3 contains 12 residues. The V gene's germline CDR1 is MDHEN and CDR2 SYDVKM. The CDR3 sequence: CASRIQGQPQHF. The CDR3 DNA follows: TGTGCCAGCAGGATACAGGGTCAGCCCCAGCATTTT. The entire variable domain, with the rest obtained from reference TRBV28 and TRBJ1-5, is as follows: DVKVTQSSRYLVKRTGEKVFLECVQDMDHENMFWYRQDPGLGLRLIYFSYDVKMKEKGDIPEGYSVSREKKERFSLILESASTNQTSMYLCASRIQGQPQHFGDGTRLSIL.

As to this clonotype: With a much larger clone just one base away, this may be a read error. The gene calls are TRBV28 and TRBJ1-2; the match to TRBD1 covers 8 bases. Germline V gene data show CDR1 as MDHEN and CDR2 as SYDVKM. CDR3 length: 13 amino acids. This CDR3 is CVSSPDRGGGYTF. In DNA form, the CDR3 reads TGTGTCAGCAGTCCCGACAGGGGAGGCGGCTACACCTTC.

The chain is built from TRBV30 and TRBJ2-3; D unresolved. The germline V gene has CDR1 GTSNPN and CDR2 SVGIG (reference sequence). V lost 3 bases to trimming and J lost 2 bases, with 18 bases between them. The CDR3 is made up of 16 amino acids. The CDR3 bases are TGTGCCTGGAGCGGGCCCCGGATCTTAGACACAGATACGCAGTATTTT. It encodes CAWSGPRILDTDTQYF.

For this clonotype: Given the absence of the conserved phenylalanine or tryptophan at the CDR3 end, a read error is likely. The CDR3 protein is CASSSSGEMNTGELFL. CDR3 coding DNA: TGCGCCAGCAGTTCTTCCGGAGAGATGAACACCGGGGAGCTGTTTCTT. This chain uses TRBV6-2 or TRBV6-3 with TRBJ2-2, with D unresolved. Per the germline V gene, CDR1 is MNHEY and CDR2 is SVGEGT. The CDR3 runs to 16 residues.

Of note for this clonotype: An end of the junction does not agree with germline; a read error may underlie this. The chain has TRBV11-2 and TRBJ2-6, with D possibly TRBD1 on 5 matching bases. Germline V lookup: CDR1 SGHAT, CDR2 FQNNGV. This CDR3 contains 16 residues. As DNA, the CDR3 is TGTGCCAGCAGCTTATCGTCACGGATTGGGGCCAACGTCTTGACATTC. Amino acids: CASSLSSRIGANVLTF.